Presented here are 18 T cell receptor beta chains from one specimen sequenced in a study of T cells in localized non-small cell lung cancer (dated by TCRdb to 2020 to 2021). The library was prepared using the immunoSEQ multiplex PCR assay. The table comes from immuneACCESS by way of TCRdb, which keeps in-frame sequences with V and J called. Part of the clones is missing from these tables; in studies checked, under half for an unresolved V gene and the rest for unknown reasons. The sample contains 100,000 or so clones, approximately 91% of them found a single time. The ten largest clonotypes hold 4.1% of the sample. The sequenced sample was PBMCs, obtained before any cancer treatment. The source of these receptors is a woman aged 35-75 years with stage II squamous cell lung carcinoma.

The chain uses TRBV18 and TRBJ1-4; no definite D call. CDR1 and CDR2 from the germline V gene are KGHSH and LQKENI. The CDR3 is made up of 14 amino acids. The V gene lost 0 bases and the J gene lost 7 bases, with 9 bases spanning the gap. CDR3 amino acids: CASSPPPGSEKLFF. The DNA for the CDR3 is TGTGCCAGCTCACCACCGCCAGGTAGTGAAAAACTGTTTTTT.

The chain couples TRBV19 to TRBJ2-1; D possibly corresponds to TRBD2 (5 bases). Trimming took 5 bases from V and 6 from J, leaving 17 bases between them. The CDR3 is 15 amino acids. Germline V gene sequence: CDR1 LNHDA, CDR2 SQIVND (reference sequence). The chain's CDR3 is CASSGLTLGFNEQFF. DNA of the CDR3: TGTGCCAGTAGTGGACTGACTCTTGGGTTCAATGAGCAGTTCTTC.

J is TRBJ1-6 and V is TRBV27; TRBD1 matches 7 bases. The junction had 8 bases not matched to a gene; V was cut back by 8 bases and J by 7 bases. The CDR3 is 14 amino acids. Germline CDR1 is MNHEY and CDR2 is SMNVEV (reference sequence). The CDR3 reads CASSPGTANSPLHF. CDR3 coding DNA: TGTGCCAGCTCGCCCGGGACAGCAAATTCACCCCTCCACTTT.

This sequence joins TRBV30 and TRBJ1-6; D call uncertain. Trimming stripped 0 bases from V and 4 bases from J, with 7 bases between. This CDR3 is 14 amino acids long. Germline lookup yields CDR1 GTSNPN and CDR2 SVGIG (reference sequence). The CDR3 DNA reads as TGTGCCTGGAGTGTATCGGAGTATAATTCACCCCTCCACTTT. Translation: CAWSVSEYNSPLHF.

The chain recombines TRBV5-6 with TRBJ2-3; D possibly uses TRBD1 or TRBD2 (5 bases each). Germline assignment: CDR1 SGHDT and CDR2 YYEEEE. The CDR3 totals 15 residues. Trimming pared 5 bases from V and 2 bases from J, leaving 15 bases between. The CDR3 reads CASRGRGVLTDTQYF. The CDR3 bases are TGTGCCAGCAGAGGTAGAGGGGTTCTCACAGATACGCAGTATTTT.

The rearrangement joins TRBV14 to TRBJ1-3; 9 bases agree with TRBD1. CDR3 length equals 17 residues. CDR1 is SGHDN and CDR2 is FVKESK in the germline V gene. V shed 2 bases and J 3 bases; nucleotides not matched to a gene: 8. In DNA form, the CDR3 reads TGTGCCAGCAGCCAACAATACAGGGGGCGACGTGGAAACACCATATATTTT. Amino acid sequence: CASSQQYRGRRGNTIYF.

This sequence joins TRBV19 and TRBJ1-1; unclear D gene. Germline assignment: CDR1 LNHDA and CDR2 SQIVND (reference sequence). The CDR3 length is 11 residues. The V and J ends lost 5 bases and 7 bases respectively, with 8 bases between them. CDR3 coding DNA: TGTGCCAGTAGTGCGTCCCTTGAAGCTTTCTTT. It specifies CASSASLEAFF.

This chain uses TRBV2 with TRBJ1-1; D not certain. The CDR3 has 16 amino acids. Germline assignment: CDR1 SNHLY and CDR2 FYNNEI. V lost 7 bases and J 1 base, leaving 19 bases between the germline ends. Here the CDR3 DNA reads TGTGCCAGCATTCTCGGGTCGATCGTCAAGAACACTGAAGCTTTCTTT. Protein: CASILGSIVKNTEAFF.

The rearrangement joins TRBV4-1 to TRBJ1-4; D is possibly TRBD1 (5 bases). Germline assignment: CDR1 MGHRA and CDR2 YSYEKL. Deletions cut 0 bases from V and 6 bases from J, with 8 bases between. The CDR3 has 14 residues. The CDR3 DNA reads TGCGCCAGCAGCCAAGAAGGAGGGGATGAAAAACTGTTTTTT. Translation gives CASSQEGGDEKLFF.

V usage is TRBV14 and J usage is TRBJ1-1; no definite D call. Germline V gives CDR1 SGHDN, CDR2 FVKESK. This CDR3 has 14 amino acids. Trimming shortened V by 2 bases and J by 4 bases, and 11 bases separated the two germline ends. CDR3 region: CASSQPRSGTEAFF. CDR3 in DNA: TGTGCCAGCAGCCAACCCCGTTCAGGCACTGAAGCTTTCTTT.

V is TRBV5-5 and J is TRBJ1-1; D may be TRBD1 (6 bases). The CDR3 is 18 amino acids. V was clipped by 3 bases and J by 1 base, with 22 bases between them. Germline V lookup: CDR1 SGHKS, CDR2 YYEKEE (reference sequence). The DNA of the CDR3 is TGTGCCAGCAGCTCCACTCCCTTTCCGGGACATCGGAACACTGAAGCTTTCTTT. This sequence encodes CASSSTPFPGHRNTEAFF.

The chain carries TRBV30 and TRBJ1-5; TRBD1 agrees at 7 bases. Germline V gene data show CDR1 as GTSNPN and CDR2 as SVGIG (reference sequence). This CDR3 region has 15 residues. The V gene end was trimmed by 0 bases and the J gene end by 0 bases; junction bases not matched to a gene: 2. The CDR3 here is CAWSVGQVSNQPQHF. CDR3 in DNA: TGTGCCTGGAGTGTAGGACAGGTTAGCAATCAGCCCCAGCATTTT.

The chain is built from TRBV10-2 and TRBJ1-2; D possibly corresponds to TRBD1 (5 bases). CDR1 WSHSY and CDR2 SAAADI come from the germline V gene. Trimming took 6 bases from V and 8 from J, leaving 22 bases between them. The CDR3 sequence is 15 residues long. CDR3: CASSPGVGAGGGYTF. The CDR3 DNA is TGCGCCAGCAGCCCCGGCGTCGGAGCCGGGGGAGGCTACACCTTC.

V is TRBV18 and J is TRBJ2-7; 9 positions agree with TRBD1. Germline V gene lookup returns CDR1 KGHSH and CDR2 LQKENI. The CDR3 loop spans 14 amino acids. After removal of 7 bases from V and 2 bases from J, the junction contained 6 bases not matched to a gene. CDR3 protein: CASLPGQGPYEQYF. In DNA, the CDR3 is TGTGCCAGCTTACCGGGACAGGGCCCCTACGAGCAGTACTTC.

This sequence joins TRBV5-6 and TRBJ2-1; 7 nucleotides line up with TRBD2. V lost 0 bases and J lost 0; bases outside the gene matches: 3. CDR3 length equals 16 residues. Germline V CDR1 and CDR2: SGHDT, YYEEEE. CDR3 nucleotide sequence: TGTGCCAGCAGCTTGGTGGGGGGGAGCTCCTACAATGAGCAGTTCTTC. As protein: CASSLVGGSSYNEQFF.

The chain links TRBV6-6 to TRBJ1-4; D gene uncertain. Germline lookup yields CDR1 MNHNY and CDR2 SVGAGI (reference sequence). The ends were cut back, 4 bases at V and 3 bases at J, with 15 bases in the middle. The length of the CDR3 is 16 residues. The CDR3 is CASSSGPQRSNEKLFF. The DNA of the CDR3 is TGTGCCAGCAGTTCAGGACCCCAGAGATCTAATGAAAAACTGTTTTTT.

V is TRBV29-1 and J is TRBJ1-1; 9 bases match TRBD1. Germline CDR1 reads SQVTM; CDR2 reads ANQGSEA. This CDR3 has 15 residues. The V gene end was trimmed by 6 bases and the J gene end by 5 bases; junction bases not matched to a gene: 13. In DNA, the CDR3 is TGCAGCGTGAACTACAGGGGGCGCGAGGGGACTGAAGCTTTCTTT. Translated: CSVNYRGREGTEAFF.

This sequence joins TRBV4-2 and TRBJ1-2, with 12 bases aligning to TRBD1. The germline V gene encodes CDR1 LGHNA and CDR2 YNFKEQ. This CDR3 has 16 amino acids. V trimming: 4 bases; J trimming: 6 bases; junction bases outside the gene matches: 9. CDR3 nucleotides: TGTGCCAGCAGCCCCCAGGGGGGGACAGGGGGCGATGGCTACACCTTC. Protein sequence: CASSPQGGTGGDGYTF.